This paragraph reports one T cell receptor beta chain. Its binding antigen is unknown. Base qualities are not provided; no much larger clone lies one nucleotide away. Relative to germline, V is 2 bases shorter and J is 6 bases shorter, with 10 bases between their ends. The CDR3 sequence holds 13 residues, the cysteine and phenylalanine included. Of the read, only the CDR3 DNA is kept; its 39 bases are in frame from base 1. Looking up the germline V gene yields CDR1 LGHNT and CDR2 FRNRAP. This sample was included in a study of OX40 agonist ivuxolimab in advanced cancers. Some background on the complete study: The costimulatory receptor OX40 (CD134) was targeted by ivuxolimab, a fully human IgG2 agonistic monoclonal antibody. A male proportion of roughly 80% and a mean age of approximately 55 years, ranging from roughly 23 to 85, were recorded for the dose-escalation cohort. Intravenous ivuxolimab was administered to patients every 2 weeks at six dose levels: 0.01, 0.1, 0.3, 1.5, 3 and 10 mg/kg. The paper describes the monotherapy dose-escalation part (N of about 52 patients) of the phase I trial of ivuxolimab. Prior anti-PD-1, anti-PD-L1 or anti-CTLA-4 therapy was permitted, and checkpoint inhibitors had been received by 30% to 40% of dose-escalation patients. Partial responses occurred in three dose-escalation patients: two with cutaneous melanoma and one with hepatocellular carcinoma. Of the roughly 51 patients in dose escalation, approximately 20 had hepatocellular carcinoma, some 15 had melanoma, 9 had renal cell carcinoma and 9 had head and neck cancer. Peripheral TCRbeta sequencing aimed to test whether ivuxolimab altered TCR sequence diversity and caused clonal T-cell expansion. Overall results and qualifications from the work: Low levels of normalized T-cell clonal expansion were also seen in some patients who did not respond. In the 0.1-3.0 mg/kg groups, partial responders had among the lowest normalized peripheral clonal expansion, particularly in CD8+ T cells. Antigen specificity was not determined for the clonally expanded peripheral T cells. Clonal expansion of both CD4+ and CD8+ blood T cells was observed from baseline to week 6 at doses 0.1 to 3.0 mg/kg. On average, CD8+ T cells showed more expanded clones than CD4+ T cells after ivuxolimab.

The trial excluded patients who had a history of autoimmune disease or who were on systemic immunosuppression. Peripheral blood for TCR sequencing was drawn from every dose cohort at baseline, at cycle 4 day 1 and at cycle 7 day 1. The samples were taken from a phase I, first-in-human, multicenter, open-label dose-escalation trial of ivuxolimab. Adults with locally advanced or metastatic melanoma, renal cell carcinoma, hepatocellular carcinoma or head and neck squamous cell carcinoma were enrolled in the trial. Before TCR sequencing, CD4+ and CD8+ T cells were separately sorted from peripheral blood. For sequencing of the TCRbeta CDR3 region, genomic DNA was extracted from the sorted cells. The immunoSEQ Assay was used to sequence the TCRbeta CDR3 regions. TCRdb mirrors the immuneACCESS table, restricted to in-frame sequences. Some clones are absent from its copies; in checked studies, under half trace to an unresolved V gene, and the reason for the others is unknown. Within this sample are more than 10,000 clones, with 65% to 90% of them counted one time only. The ten largest account for about 40% of the sample.

This clonotype was obtained from an adult with an advanced solid tumor such as melanoma, head and neck, liver or kidney cancer. The material sequenced was CD4+ or CD8+ T cells sorted from blood, taken in a trial of the OX40 agonist ivuxolimab. The chain employs TRBV12-5 and TRBJ1-1; 5 matching bases give a weak D call of TRBD1. The nucleotide sequence is TGTGCTAGTGGTTTGCAGGGAGTGGCTGAAGCTTTCTTT. Translated, this is CASGLQGVAEAFF.